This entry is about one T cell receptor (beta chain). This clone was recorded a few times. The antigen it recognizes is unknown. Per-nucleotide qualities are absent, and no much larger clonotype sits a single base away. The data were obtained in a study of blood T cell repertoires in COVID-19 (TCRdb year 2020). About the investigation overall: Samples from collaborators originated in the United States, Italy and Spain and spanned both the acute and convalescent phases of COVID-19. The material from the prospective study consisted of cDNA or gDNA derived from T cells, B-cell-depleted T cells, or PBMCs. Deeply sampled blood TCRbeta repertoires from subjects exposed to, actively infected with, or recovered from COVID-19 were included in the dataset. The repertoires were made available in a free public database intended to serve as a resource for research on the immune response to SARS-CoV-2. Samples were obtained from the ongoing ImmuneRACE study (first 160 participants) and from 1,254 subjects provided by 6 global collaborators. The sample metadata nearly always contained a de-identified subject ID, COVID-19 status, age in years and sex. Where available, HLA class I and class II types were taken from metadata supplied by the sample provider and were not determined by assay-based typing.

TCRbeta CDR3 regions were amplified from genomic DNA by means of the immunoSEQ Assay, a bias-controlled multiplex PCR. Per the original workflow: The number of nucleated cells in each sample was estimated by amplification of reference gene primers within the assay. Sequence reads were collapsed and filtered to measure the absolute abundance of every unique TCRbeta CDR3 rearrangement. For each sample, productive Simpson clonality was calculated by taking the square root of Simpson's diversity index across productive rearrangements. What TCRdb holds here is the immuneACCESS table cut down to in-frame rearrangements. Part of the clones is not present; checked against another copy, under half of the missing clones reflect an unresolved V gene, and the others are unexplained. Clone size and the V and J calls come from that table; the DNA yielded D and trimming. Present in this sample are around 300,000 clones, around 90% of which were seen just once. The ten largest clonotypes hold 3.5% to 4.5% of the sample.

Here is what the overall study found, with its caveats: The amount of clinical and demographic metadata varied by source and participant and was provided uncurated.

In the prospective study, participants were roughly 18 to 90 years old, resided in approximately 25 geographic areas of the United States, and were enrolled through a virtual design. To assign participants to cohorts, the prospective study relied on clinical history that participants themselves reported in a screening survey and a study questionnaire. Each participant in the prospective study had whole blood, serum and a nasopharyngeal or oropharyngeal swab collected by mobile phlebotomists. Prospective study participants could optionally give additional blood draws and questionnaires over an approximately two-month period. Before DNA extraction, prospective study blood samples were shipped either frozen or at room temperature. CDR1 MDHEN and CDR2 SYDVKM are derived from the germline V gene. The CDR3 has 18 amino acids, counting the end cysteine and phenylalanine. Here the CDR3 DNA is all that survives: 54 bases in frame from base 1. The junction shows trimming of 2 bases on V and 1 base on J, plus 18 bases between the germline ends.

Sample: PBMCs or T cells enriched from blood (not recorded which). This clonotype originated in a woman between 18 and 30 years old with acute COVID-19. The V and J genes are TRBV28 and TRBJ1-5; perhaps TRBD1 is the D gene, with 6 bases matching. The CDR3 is CASSLGGAGDASNQPQHF. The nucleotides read TGTGCCAGCAGTTTAGGGGGGGCGGGGGATGCGAGCAATCAGCCCCAGCATTTT. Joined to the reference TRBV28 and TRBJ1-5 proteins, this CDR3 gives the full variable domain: DVKVTQSSRYLVKRTGEKVFLECVQDMDHENMFWYRQDPGLGLRLIYFSYDVKMKEKGDIPEGYSVSREKKERFSLILESASTNQTSMYLCASSLGGAGDASNQPQHFGDGTRLSIL.